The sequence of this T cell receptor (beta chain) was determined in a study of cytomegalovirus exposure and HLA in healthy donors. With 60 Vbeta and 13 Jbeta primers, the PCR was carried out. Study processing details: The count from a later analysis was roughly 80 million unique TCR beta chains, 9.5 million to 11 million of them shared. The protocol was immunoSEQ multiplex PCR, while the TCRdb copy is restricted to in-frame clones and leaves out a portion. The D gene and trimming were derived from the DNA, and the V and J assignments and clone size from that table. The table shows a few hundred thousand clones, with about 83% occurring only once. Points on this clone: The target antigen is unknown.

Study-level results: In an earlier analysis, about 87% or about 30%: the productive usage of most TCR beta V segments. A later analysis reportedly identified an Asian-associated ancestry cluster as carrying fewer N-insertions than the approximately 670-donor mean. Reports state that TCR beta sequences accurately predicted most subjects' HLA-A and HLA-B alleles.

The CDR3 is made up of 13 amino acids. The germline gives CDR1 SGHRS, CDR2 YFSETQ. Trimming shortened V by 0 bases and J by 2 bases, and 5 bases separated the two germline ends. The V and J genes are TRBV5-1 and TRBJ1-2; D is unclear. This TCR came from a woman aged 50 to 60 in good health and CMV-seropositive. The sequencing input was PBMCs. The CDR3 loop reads CASSLAVNYGYTF. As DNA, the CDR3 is TGCGCCAGCAGCTTGGCGGTGAACTATGGCTACACCTTC.